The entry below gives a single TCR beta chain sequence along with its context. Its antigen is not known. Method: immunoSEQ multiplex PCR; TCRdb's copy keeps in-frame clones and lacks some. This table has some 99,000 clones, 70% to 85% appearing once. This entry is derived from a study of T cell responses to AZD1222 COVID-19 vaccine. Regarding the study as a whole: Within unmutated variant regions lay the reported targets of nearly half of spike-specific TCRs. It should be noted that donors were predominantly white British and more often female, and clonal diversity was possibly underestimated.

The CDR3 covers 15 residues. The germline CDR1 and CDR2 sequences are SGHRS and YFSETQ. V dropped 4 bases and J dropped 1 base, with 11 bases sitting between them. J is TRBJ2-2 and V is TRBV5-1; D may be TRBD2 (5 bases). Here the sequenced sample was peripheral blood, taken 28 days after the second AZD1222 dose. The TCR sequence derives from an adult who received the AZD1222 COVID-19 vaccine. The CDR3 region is CASSPGGLNTGELFF. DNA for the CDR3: TGCGCCAGCAGCCCGGGCGGACTGAACACCGGGGAGCTGTTTTTT.